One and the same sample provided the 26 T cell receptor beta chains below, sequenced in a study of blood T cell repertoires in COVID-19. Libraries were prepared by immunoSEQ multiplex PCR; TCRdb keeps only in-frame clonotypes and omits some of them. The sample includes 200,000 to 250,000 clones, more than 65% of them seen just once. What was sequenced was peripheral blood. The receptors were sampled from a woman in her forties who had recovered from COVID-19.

In DNA, the CDR3 is TGTGCCAGCAGCGAACCTGGGGGGAAAAGCAATGAGCAGTTCTTC. Its translation is CASSEPGGKSNEQFF. The chain joins TRBV3-1 (or the pseudogene TRBV3-2) to TRBJ2-1, with D tentatively TRBD2 (6 bases). CDR1 is LGHDT and CDR2 is YNNKEL in the germline V gene (reference sequence). CDR3 size: 15 residues. V was trimmed by 5 bases and J by 6 bases, leaving 17 bases between them.

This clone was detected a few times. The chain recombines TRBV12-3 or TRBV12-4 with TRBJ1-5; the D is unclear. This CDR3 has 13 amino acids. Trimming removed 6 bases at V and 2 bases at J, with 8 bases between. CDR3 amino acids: CASSNEGNQPQHF. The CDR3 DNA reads TGTGCCAGCAGCAACGAGGGCAATCAGCCCCAGCATTTT.

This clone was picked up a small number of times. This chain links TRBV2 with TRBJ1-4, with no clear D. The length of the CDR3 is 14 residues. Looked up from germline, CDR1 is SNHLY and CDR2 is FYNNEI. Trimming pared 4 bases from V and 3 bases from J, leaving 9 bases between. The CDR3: CASSVSFANEKLFF. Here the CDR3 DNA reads TGTGCCAGCAGTGTTTCATTTGCTAATGAAAAACTGTTTTTT.

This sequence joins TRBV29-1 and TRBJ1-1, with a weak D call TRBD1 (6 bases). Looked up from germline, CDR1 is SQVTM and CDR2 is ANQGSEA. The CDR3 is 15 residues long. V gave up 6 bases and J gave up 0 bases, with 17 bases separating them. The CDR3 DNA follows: TGCAGCGTAATATCGAGGGACACCATGAACACTGAAGCTTTCTTT. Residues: CSVISRDTMNTEAFF.

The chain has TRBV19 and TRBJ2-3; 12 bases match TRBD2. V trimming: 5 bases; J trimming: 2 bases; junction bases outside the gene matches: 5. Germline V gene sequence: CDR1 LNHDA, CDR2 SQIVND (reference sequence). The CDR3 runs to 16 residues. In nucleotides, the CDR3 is TGTGCCAGTAGTGCTGGGACTAGCGGGCCCACAGATACGCAGTATTTT. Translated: CASSAGTSGPTDTQYF.

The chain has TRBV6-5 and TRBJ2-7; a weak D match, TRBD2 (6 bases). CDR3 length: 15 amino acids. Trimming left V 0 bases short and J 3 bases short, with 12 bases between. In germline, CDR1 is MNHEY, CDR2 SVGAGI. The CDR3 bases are TGTGCCAGCAGTTACTCGCATGAGGGAGGCTACGAGCAGTACTTC. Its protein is CASSYSHEGGYEQYF.

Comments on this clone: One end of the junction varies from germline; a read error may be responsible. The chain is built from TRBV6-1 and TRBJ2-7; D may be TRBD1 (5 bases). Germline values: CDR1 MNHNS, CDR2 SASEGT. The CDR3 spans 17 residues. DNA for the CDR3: TGTGCCAGCAGTGGGACGGACACCTACCTACGAGCACCCCCGGAAGACTTC. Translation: CASSGTDTYLRAPPEDF.

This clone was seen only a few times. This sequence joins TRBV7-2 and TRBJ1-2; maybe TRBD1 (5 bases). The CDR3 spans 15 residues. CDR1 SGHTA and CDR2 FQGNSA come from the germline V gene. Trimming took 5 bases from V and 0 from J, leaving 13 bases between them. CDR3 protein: CASSPSRATNYGYTF. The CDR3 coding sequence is TGTGCCAGCAGCCCGAGCAGGGCTACTAACTATGGCTACACCTTC.

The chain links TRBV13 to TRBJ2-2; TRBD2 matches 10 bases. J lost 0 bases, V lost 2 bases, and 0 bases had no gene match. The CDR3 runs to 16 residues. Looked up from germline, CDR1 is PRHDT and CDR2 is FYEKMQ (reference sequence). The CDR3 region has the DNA TGTGCCAGCAGCTTAAGCGGGGGGGCGAACACCGGGGAGCTGTTTTTT. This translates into CASSLSGGANTGELFF.

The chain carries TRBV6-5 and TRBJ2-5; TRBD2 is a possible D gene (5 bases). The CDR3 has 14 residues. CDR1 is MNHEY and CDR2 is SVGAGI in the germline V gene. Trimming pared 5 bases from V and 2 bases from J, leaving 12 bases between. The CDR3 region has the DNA TGTGCCAGCAGTAGTAGCGTGACACAAGAGACCCAGTACTTC. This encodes CASSSSVTQETQYF.

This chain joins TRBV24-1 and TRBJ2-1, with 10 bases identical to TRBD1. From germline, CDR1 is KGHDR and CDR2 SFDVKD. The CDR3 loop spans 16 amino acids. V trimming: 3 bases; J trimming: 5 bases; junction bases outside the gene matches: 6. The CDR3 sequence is CATSDVAGTGDNEQFF. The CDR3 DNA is TGTGCCACCAGTGATGTTGCCGGGACAGGGGACAATGAGCAGTTCTTC.

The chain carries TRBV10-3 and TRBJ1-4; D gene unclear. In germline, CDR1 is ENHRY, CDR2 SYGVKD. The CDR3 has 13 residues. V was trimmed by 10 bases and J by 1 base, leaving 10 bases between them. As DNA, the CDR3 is TGTGCCACTAAGACTTTAACTAATGAAAAACTGTTTTTT. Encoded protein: CATKTLTNEKLFF.

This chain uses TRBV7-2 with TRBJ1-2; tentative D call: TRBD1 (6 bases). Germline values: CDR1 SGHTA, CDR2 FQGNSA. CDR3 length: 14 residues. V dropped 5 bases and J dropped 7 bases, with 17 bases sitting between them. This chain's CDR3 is CASSQLGGAAGYTF. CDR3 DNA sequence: TGTGCCAGCAGCCAATTGGGGGGGGCGGCTGGCTACACCTTC.

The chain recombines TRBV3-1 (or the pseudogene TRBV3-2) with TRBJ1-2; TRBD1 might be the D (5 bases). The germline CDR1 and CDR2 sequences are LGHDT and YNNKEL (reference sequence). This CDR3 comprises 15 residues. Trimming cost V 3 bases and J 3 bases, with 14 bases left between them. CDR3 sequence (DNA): TGTGCCAGCAGCCAGTGGGGGAGGGAGGACTATGGCTACACCTTC. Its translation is CASSQWGREDYGYTF.

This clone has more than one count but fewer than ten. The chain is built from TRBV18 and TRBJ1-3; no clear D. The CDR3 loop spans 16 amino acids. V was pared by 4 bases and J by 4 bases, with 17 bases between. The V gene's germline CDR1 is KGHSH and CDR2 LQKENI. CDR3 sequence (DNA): TGTGCCAGCTCACAGAACAGCCGCTCGCGAGGAAACACCATATATTTT. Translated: CASSQNSRSRGNTIYF.

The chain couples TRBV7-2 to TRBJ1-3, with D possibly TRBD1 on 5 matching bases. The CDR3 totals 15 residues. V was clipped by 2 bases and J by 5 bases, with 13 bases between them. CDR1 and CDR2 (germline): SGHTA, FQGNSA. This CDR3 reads CASSLNPGGRNTIYF. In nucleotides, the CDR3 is TGTGCCAGCAGCTTAAACCCCGGGGGGAGAAACACCATATATTTT.

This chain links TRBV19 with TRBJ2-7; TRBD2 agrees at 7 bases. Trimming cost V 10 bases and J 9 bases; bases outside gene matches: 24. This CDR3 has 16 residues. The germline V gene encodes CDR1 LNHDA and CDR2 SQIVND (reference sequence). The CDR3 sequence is CATRGGSGVGVGRQYF. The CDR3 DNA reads TGTGCCACCCGGGGAGGGAGCGGCGTCGGCGTTGGACGGCAGTACTTC.

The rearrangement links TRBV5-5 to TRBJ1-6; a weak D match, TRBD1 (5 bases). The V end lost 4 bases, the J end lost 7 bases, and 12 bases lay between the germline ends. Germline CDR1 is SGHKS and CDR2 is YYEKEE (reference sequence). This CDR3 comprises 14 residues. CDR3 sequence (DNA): TGTGCCAGCAGCCCCGACAGAAACAATTCACCCCTCCACTTT. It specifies CASSPDRNNSPLHF.

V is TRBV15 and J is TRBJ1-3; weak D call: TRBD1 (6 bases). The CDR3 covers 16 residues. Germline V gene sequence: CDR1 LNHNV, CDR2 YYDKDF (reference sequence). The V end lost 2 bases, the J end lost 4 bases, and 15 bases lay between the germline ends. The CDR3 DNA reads TGTGCCACCAGCAGAATTACGGGGGGCCAAGGAAACACCATATATTTT. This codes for CATSRITGGQGNTIYF.

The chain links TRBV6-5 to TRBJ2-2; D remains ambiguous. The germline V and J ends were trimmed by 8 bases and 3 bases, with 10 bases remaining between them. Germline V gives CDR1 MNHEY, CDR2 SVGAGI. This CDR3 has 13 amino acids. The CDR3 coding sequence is TGTGCCAGCTGGCTCCCGTACACCGGGGAGCTGTTTTTT. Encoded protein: CASWLPYTGELFF.

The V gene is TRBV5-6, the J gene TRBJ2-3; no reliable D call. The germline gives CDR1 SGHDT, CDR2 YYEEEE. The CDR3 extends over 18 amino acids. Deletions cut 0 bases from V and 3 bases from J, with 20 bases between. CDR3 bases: TGTGCCAGCAGCTTGGTTGGTAGTTGGTCGGGTACGACAGATACGCAGTATTTT. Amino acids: CASSLVGSWSGTTDTQYF.

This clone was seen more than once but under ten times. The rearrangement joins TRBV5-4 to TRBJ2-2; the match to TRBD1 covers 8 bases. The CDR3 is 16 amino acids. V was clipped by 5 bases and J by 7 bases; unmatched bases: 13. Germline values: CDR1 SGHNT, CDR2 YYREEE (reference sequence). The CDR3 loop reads CASRTGAGGAVGELFF. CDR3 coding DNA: TGTGCCAGCAGGACCGGGGCAGGGGGCGCCGTCGGGGAGCTGTTTTTT.

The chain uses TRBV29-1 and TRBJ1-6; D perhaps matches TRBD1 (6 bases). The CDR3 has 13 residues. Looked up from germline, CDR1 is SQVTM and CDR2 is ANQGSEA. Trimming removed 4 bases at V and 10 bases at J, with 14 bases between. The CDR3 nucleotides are TGCAGCGTTGTCAGGGGCTTGGGGTCACCCCTCCACTTT. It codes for CSVVRGLGSPLHF.

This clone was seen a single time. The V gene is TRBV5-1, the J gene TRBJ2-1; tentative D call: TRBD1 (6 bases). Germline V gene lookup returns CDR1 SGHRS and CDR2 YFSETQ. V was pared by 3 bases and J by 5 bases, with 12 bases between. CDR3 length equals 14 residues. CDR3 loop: CASSSGQRHNEQFF. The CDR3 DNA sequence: TGCGCCAGCAGCTCCGGACAGCGACACAATGAGCAGTTCTTC.

The CDR3 DNA is TGTGCCAGCAGCTTACGCCAAGGAGACTCCATAGCTAACTATGGCTACACCTTC. Its protein is CASSLRQGDSIANYGYTF. J is TRBJ1-2 and V is TRBV7-9, with D unclear. V lost 2 bases to trimming and J lost 0 bases, with 19 bases between them. The CDR3 runs 18 residues. Germline lookup yields CDR1 SEHNR and CDR2 FQNEAQ (reference sequence).

CDR3: CASSYRENGELFF. CDR3 coding DNA: TGTGCCAGCAGTTACCGGGAGAACGGGGAGCTGTTTTTT. This sequence joins TRBV6-2 or TRBV6-3 and TRBJ2-2; TRBD2 is a possible D gene (6 bases). Trimming pared 2 bases from V and 7 bases from J, leaving 8 bases between. The germline CDR1 and CDR2 sequences are MNHEY and SVGEGT. The CDR3 extends over 13 amino acids.